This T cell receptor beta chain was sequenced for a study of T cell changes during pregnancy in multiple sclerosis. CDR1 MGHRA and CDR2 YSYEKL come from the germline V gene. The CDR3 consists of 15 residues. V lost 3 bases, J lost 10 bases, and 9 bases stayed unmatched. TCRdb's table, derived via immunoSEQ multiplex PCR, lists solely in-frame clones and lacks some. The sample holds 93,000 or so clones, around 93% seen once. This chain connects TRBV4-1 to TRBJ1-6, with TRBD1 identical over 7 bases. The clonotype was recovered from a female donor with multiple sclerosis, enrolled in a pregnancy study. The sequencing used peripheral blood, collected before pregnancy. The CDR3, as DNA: TGCGCCAGCAGCCAGGGAACGACAGGGAACTCACCCCTCCACTTT. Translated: CASSQGTTGNSPLHF.